What follows is one TCR beta chain and its context. Its matching antigen is unknown. This entry belongs to a study of blood T cells in healthy people across ages. Whole-study results and caveats: Naive and antigen-experienced cells were not separated, limiting conclusive comparison. CMV status of donors was not determined, possibly confounding expanded clonotype changes.

The length of the CDR3 is 14 residues. Germline V CDR1 and CDR2: DFQATT, SNEGSKA (reference sequence). The V and J ends lost 5 bases and 5 bases, in that order; junction bases with no gene match: 5. A second about 6 to 11 cycle PCR used barcoded and J-beta primers. TCRdb re-called the 5' RACE reads with MiXCR, one entry per CDR3 protein. The table shows 870,000 or so distinct CDR3 sequences, with 25% to 35% occurring only once. Extraction yielded at least 6 micrograms of total RNA per sample. The chain carries TRBV20-1 and TRBJ2-3, with 12 bases lining up with TRBD2. The source is a woman aged 80 or over in good health. The sample consisted of blood. CDR3 loop: CSAPLAGGGDTQYF. The CDR3 region has the DNA TGCAGTGCTCCACTAGCGGGGGGTGGAGATACGCAGTATTTT.